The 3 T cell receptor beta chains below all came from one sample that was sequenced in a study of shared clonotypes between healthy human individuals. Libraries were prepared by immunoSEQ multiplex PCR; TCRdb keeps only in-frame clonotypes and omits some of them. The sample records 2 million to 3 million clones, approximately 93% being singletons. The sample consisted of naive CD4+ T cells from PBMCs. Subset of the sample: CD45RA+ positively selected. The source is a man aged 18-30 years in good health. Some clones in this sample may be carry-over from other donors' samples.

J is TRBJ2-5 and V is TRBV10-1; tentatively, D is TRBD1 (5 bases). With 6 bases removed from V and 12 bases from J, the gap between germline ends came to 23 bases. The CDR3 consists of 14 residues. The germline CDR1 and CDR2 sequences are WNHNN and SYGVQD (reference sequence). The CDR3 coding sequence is TGCGCCAGCAGCCCCGACAGTCCCGCACGAATTAAGTACTTC. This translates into CASSPDSPARIKYF.

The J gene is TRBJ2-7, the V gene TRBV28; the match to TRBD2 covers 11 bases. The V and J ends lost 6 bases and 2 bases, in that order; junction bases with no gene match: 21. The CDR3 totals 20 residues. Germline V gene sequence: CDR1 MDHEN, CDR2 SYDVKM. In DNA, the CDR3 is TGTGCCAGCAGCTCTCTGAATGCGGGGGGTAGCGGGAGGGCGGCCTACGAGCAGTACTTC. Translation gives CASSSLNAGGSGRAAYEQYF.

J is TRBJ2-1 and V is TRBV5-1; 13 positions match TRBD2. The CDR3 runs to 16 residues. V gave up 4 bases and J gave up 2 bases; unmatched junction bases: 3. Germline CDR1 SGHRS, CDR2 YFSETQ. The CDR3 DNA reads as TGCGCCAGCAGCATGGGACTAGCGGGGCCCTACAATGAGCAGTTCTTC. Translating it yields CASSMGLAGPYNEQFF.